This T cell receptor beta chain was profiled in a study of cytomegalovirus exposure and HLA in healthy donors. Study results and caveats: An analysis done earlier found most TCR beta V segments productive about 87% or about 30% of the time. Immune exposure information comprised only CMV serostatus. Approximately 160 TCR beta chains were listed as cytomegalovirus-associated. TCR beta chain V- and J-gene trimming was linked, in a later analysis, to a missense variant in DCLRE1C.

V trimming: 3 bases; J trimming: 2 bases; junction bases outside the gene matches: 5. The CDR3 runs to 15 residues. Germline loops: CDR1 SGDLS, CDR2 YYNGEE. About this clone: Its target is not known.

The PCR made use of 60 Vbeta and 13 Jbeta primers. Clones were sequenced by immunoSEQ multiplex PCR, and TCRdb holds only the in-frame ones, with some missing. The sample includes more than 150,000 clones, approximately 82% of them seen just once. Sequenced: PBMCs. This receptor was identified in a woman aged 30 to 39 in good health and CMV-seronegative. The chain uses TRBV9 and TRBJ2-1, with 7 bases aligning to TRBD2. CDR3 amino acids: CASSASGVTYNEQFF. As DNA, the CDR3 is TGTGCCAGCAGCGCTAGCGGAGTCACCTACAATGAGCAGTTCTTC.